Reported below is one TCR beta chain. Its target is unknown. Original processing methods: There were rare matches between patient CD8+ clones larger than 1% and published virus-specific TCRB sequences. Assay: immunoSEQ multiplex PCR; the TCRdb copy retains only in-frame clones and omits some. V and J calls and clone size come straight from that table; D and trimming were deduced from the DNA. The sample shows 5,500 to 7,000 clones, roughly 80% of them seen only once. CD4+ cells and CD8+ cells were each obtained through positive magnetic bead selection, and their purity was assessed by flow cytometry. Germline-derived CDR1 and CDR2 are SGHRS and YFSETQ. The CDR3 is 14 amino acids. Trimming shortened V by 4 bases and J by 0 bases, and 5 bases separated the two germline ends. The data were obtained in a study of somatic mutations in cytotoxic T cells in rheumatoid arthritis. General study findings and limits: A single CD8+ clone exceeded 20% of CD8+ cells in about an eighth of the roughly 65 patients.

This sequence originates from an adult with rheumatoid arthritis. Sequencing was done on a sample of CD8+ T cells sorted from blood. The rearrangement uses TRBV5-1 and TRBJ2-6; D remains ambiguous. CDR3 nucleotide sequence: TGCGCCAGCAGCATACCCTCTGGGGCCAACGTCCTGACTTTC. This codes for CASSIPSGANVLTF. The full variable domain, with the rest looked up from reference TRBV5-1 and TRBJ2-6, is KAGVTQTPRYLIKTRGQQVTLSCSPISGHRSVSWYQQTPGQGLQFLFEYFSETQRNKGNFPGRFSGRQFSNSRSEMNVSTLELGDSALYLCASSIPSGANVLTFGAGSRLTVL.